One and the same sample provided the 26 T cell receptor beta chains below, sequenced in a study of cytomegalovirus exposure and HLA in healthy donors. PCR used 60 Vbeta primers and 13 Jbeta primers. Sequencing was performed with immunoSEQ multiplex PCR; in TCRdb, only in-frame clones are kept and a portion is missing. Among about 190,000 clones listed, more than 70% were seen once. The sequencing sample was made of PBMCs. The receptors come from a man aged 25-40 years in good health and CMV-seropositive.

This chain links TRBV7-2 with TRBJ2-4; D is possibly TRBD2 (6 bases). CDR3 length equals 17 residues. Deletions cut 2 bases from V and 0 bases from J, with 14 bases between. Germline V CDR1 and CDR2: SGHTA, FQGNSA. The CDR3 nucleotides are TGTGCCAGCAGCTTAAGGGCCAGCGGGCTAGCCAAAAACATTCAGTACTTC. Its protein product is CASSLRASGLAKNIQYF.

V gene TRBV6-5 combines with J gene TRBJ2-7; 10 bases align to TRBD2. CDR3 length: 16 residues. Trimming took 2 bases from V and 4 from J; bases not matched to a gene: 8. The V gene's germline CDR1 is MNHEY and CDR2 SVGAGI. The CDR3 bases are TGTGCCAGCAGTTACCAATCTAGCGGGAGTAGTTACGAGCAGTACTTC. It encodes CASSYQSSGSSYEQYF.

The chain combines TRBV28 with TRBJ2-1, with 9 bases that match TRBD2. CDR3 length equals 15 residues. The ends lost 5 bases at V and 7 bases at J; junction bases unmatched: 9. The germline V gene encodes CDR1 MDHEN and CDR2 SYDVKM. DNA of the CDR3: TGTGCCAGCAGTCCGGGCTCTAGCGGGAAGAATGAGCAGTTCTTC. This codes for CASSPGSSGKNEQFF.

The chain employs TRBV7-9 and TRBJ2-3; 8 nucleotides line up with TRBD2. CDR3 length: 14 amino acids. Germline V lookup: CDR1 SEHNR, CDR2 FQNEAQ (reference sequence). V trimming: 5 bases; J trimming: 5 bases; junction bases outside the gene matches: 6. The CDR3 bases are TGTGCCAGCAGCCCAAGCGGGAGTAAAGATACGCAGTATTTT. Its translation is CASSPSGSKDTQYF.

The chain's CDR3 is CASSVGTSGGTDTQYF. DNA of the CDR3: TGTGCCAGCAGCGTAGGGACTAGCGGGGGCACAGATACGCAGTATTTT. The rearrangement uses TRBV9 and TRBJ2-3; TRBD2 matches at 12 bases. V was clipped by 0 bases and J by 1 base; unmatched bases: 0. The CDR3 has 16 amino acids. Germline V lookup: CDR1 SGDLS, CDR2 YYNGEE.

This chain joins TRBV28 and TRBJ2-7, with 10 nucleotides matching TRBD2. Trimming at V came to 6 bases and at J to 4 bases, leaving 12 bases not matched to a gene. This CDR3 has 16 amino acids. Germline assignment: CDR1 MDHEN and CDR2 SYDVKM. The CDR3 DNA reads TGTGCCAGCAGCCCTCCCCCACTAGCGGGAATGTACGAGCAGTACTTC. It yields the protein CASSPPPLAGMYEQYF.

This chain joins TRBV5-8 and TRBJ1-6, with unresolved D. Trimming left V 1 base short and J 0 bases short, with 5 bases between. Germline values: CDR1 SGHTS, CDR2 YDEGEE. This CDR3 contains 15 residues. CDR3 DNA sequence: TGTGCCAGCAGCTTGTGGAGCTCCTATAATTCACCCCTCCACTTT. It encodes CASSLWSSYNSPLHF. Filled out from reference TRBV5-8 and TRBJ1-6, the complete variable domain reads EAGVTQSPTHLIKTRGQQATLRCSPISGHTSVYWYQQALGLGLQFLLWYDEGEERNRGNFPPRFSGRQFPNYSSELNVNALELEDSALYLCASSLWSSYNSPLHFGNGTRLTVT.

The V call is TRBV4-1, the J call TRBJ2-2; D not resolved. Germline-derived CDR1 and CDR2 are MGHRA and YSYEKL. The CDR3 totals 12 residues. V lost 6 bases and J 4 bases, leaving 6 bases between the germline ends. CDR3 protein: CASRRITGELFF. CDR3 sequence (DNA): TGCGCCAGCAGGAGGATCACCGGGGAGCTGTTTTTT.

The gene calls are TRBV7-6 and TRBJ2-5; the D gene is possibly TRBD1 (6 bases). The length of the CDR3 is 13 residues. Germline V lookup: CDR1 SGHVS, CDR2 FNYEAQ. With 4 bases removed from V and 2 bases from J, the gap between germline ends came to 8 bases. The CDR3 here is CASSSGQQETQYF. Written as DNA, the CDR3 is TGTGCCAGCAGCTCTGGACAGCAAGAGACCCAGTACTTC. Based on the CDR3 plus reference TRBV7-6 and TRBJ2-5, the full variable domain is GAGVSQSPRYKVTKRGQDVALRCDPISGHVSLYWYRQALGQGPEFLTYFNYEAQQDKSGLPNDRFSAERPEGSISTLTIQRTEQRDSAMYRCASSSGQQETQYFGPGTRLLVL.

The V gene is TRBV7-2, the J gene TRBJ2-5; unclear D gene. Per the germline V gene, CDR1 is SGHTA and CDR2 is FQGNSA. The CDR3 contains 13 residues. The germline V and J ends were trimmed by 5 bases and 5 bases, with 12 bases remaining between them. The CDR3 DNA reads TGTGCCAGCAGCAACGGATTGGGCGAGACCCAGTACTTC. Its protein is CASSNGLGETQYF.

The chain carries TRBV6-6 and TRBJ2-5, with a weak D call TRBD2 (5 bases). Germline values: CDR1 MNHNY, CDR2 SVGAGI (reference sequence). The V and J ends lost 6 bases and 2 bases respectively, with 16 bases between them. The CDR3 is made up of 15 amino acids. As DNA, the CDR3 is TGTGCCAGCAGCCTCTCTTTGGACTTTCAAGAGACCCAGTACTTC. Its protein is CASSLSLDFQETQYF.

Turning to this clone: Germline is not matched at one junction end, which may reflect a read error. V is TRBV7-9 and J is TRBJ2-1, with 10 bases aligning to TRBD2. The CDR3 contains 15 residues. The germline V gene encodes CDR1 SEHNR and CDR2 FQNEAQ (reference sequence). The CDR3 loop reads CSSSLSGGALNEQFF. In DNA form, the CDR3 reads TGTTCCAGCAGCCTCAGCGGGGGGGCCCTAAATGAGCAGTTCTTC.

This clone was recorded a few times. CDR3 bases: TGTGCCAGCAGCTTAGTGGAGGGGATCGAGCAGTACTTC. This encodes CASSLVEGIEQYF. The V and J genes are TRBV7-8 and TRBJ2-7; the D gene is possibly TRBD2 (6 bases). Trimming took 1 base from V and 6 from J, leaving 10 bases between them. The V gene's germline CDR1 is SGHVS and CDR2 FQNEAQ. There are 13 residues in the CDR3. Together with reference TRBV7-8 and TRBJ2-7, the CDR3 gives the full variable domain: GAGVSQSPRYKVAKRGQDVALRCDPISGHVSLFWYQQALGQGPEFLTYFQNEAQLDKSGLPSDRFFAERPEGSVSTLKIQRTQQEDSAVYLCASSLVEGIEQYFGPGTRLTVT.

The count of this clone is one. The rearrangement uses TRBV10-3 and TRBJ2-2, with unresolved D. The CDR3 loop spans 13 amino acids. Trimming shortened V by 8 bases and J by 4 bases, and 11 bases separated the two germline ends. The germline V gene encodes CDR1 ENHRY and CDR2 SYGVKD. The CDR3 DNA sequence: TGTGCCATCCGCCTCCTTAGCACCGGGGAGCTGTTTTTT. This gives the protein CAIRLLSTGELFF.

This sequence joins TRBV7-8 and TRBJ1-1; 8 bases align to TRBD1. The CDR3 is 12 amino acids. CDR1 is SGHVS and CDR2 is FQNEAQ in the germline V gene. V trimming: 1 base; J trimming: 11 bases; junction bases outside the gene matches: 3. DNA of the CDR3: TGTGCCAGCAGCTTAGGACAGGGGAGGGCTTTCTTT. It codes for CASSLGQGRAFF.

The genes are TRBV7-3 and TRBJ2-2; D ambiguous. CDR3 length: 14 amino acids. V was trimmed by 3 bases and J by 0 bases, leaving 5 bases between them. Germline CDR1 and CDR2: SGHTA and FQGTGA. The CDR3 coding sequence is TGTGCCAGCAGCTTTACATCGAACACCGGGGAGCTGTTTTTT. It codes for CASSFTSNTGELFF.

This chain uses TRBV11-2 with TRBJ2-5; 9 bases are shared with TRBD1. This CDR3 region has 15 residues. The J segment lost 5 bases and the V segment lost 1 base, leaving 5 bases of the junction unmatched. Looked up from germline, CDR1 is SGHAT and CDR2 is FQNNGV. The CDR3 reads CASSLGVTGGETQYF. CDR3 DNA sequence: TGTGCCAGCAGCTTAGGGGTGACAGGGGGGGAGACCCAGTACTTC.

The chain uses TRBV6-1 and TRBJ1-3; TRBD1 agrees at 8 bases. Trimming at V came to 4 bases and at J to 2 bases, leaving 10 bases not matched to a gene. The CDR3 consists of 17 residues. CDR1 MNHNS and CDR2 SASEGT come from the germline V gene. The CDR3 is CASSGPRTGRTGNTIYF. The CDR3 DNA reads TGTGCCAGCAGTGGCCCTCGGACAGGGAGAACTGGAAACACCATATATTTT.

The CDR3 here is CASSYKGASMGYTF. CDR3 bases: TGTGCCAGCAGTTACAAGGGGGCCAGCATGGGCTACACCTTC. This chain links TRBV6-5 with TRBJ1-2; 7 bases align to TRBD1. Germline V gene sequence: CDR1 MNHEY, CDR2 SVGAGI. J gave up 8 bases and V 2 bases, and 8 bases lay outside the gene matches. The CDR3 runs to 14 residues.

The rearrangement joins TRBV19 to TRBJ2-7, with D unresolved. In germline, CDR1 is LNHDA, CDR2 SQIVND (reference sequence). Trimming shortened V by 7 bases and J by 0 bases, and 13 bases separated the two germline ends. The CDR3 covers 14 residues. The CDR3 DNA follows: TGTGCCAGTAAAAGGCAGGTATCCTCCTACGAGCAGTACTTC. Protein sequence: CASKRQVSSYEQYF.

V usage is TRBV5-6 and J usage is TRBJ1-5; maybe TRBD1 (5 bases). Germline V gives CDR1 SGHDT, CDR2 YYEEEE. This CDR3 is 14 amino acids long. Between the trimmed V and J ends, which lost 2 bases and 1 base, there was a span of 7 bases. The CDR3 DNA reads as TGTGCCAGCAGCTTAAGGGGAAGCAATCAGCCCCAGCATTTT. Translating gives CASSLRGSNQPQHF.

The rearrangement uses TRBV7-2 and TRBJ2-3; possibly TRBD1 for D (5 bases). V dropped 4 bases and J dropped 5 bases, with 13 bases sitting between them. The CDR3 covers 14 residues. Per germline, CDR1 SGHTA and CDR2 FQGNSA. The CDR3 nucleotides are TGTGCCAGCAGCTCGTCCAGGGTCGTAGATACGCAGTATTTT. Amino acid sequence: CASSSSRVVDTQYF.

The rearrangement uses TRBV11-1 and TRBJ2-7; D gene unclear. This CDR3 spans 13 amino acids. CDR1 and CDR2 (germline): SGHAT, FQDESV (reference sequence). V lost 2 bases, J lost 6 bases, and 11 bases lay in between. The CDR3 spells CASSLPTTTEQYF. In DNA, the CDR3 is TGTGCCAGCAGCTTACCTACCACTACCGAGCAGTACTTC.

The chain couples TRBV11-3 to TRBJ2-7, with 10 bases matching TRBD1. Trimming cost V 2 bases and J 5 bases; bases outside gene matches: 6. The CDR3 covers 15 residues. Germline CDR1 and CDR2: SGHNT and YENEEA. The CDR3 nucleotides read TGTGCCAGCAGCTTATCGACAGGGGGCTACAACGAGCAGTACTTC. Translating gives CASSLSTGGYNEQYF.

The genes are TRBV30 and TRBJ1-2; 9 nucleotides align to TRBD1. Germline CDR1 reads GTSNPN; CDR2 reads SVGIG (reference sequence). Trimming took 7 bases from V and 2 from J; bases not matched to a gene: 5. This CDR3 spans 13 amino acids. The CDR3 protein is CAYRDRENYGYTF. DNA of the CDR3: TGTGCCTACCGGGACAGGGAGAACTATGGCTACACCTTC.

The chain combines TRBV28 with TRBJ1-1; 7 positions match TRBD1. The germline V gene encodes CDR1 MDHEN and CDR2 SYDVKM. J gave up 2 bases and V 3 bases, and 3 bases lay outside the gene matches. CDR3 length: 14 amino acids. This CDR3 is CASSLGQLNTEAFF. In nucleotides, the CDR3 is TGTGCCAGCAGTTTGGGACAGTTAAACACTGAAGCTTTCTTT.